This T cell receptor beta chain was captured in a study of early T cells in non-severe SARS-CoV-2 infection. As for the study in general: Sequencing was performed on bulk RNA from unsorted whole blood, leaving chains unpaired. The study, taken as a whole, reports: In VDJdb matching, anti-spike CD8 responses were favored while private and CD4 specificities went missing.

Individual cDNA molecules received unique molecular identifiers. One entry per CDR3 protein results from TCRdb running MiXCR on the 5' RACE reads. The sample includes tens of thousands of distinct CDR3 sequences, roughly 11% of them seen just once. The CDR3 covers 14 residues. The V segment lost 4 bases and the J segment 6 bases; nucleotides outside the gene matches: 8. Germline lookup yields CDR1 SGHDN and CDR2 FVKESK. This clonotype has only a few counts. Its antigen is not known. The sequence derives from an adult who was a healthcare worker with PCR-confirmed SARS-CoV-2 infection or an uninfected control (not recorded which). The V call is TRBV14, the J call TRBJ2-7, with 8 bases matching TRBD1. The sample here was whole blood, taken at baseline. CDR3 bases: TGTGCCAGCAGCCCCCGCAGGGGGCATTTCGAGCAGTACTTC. Translation gives CASSPRRGHFEQYF. The variable domain in full, completed from reference TRBV14 and TRBJ2-7, reads EAGVTQFPSHSVIEKGQTVTLRCDPISGHDNLYWYRRVMGKEIKFLLHFVKESKQDESGMPNNRFLAERTGGTYSTLKVQPAELEDSGVYFCASSPRRGHFEQYFGPGTRLTVT.